The table lists the clone carrying this T cell receptor (beta chain) with many counts. Its antigen is not identified. The data derive from a study of T cells in Graves' hyperthyroidism and ophthalmopathy. General study points: Also found in blood were most expanded thyroid clonotypes above 0.001. Before onset, by a median of around 6.1 months, the model predicted ophthalmopathy.

Germline assignment: CDR1 MNHNS and CDR2 SASEGT. This CDR3 has 12 amino acids. V lost 5 bases to trimming and J lost 5 bases, with 8 bases between them. Amplified TCR beta CDR3 regions came from RNA transcripts. HTBI primers drove first-round RT-PCR of the TCR CDR3. Each CDR3 protein is one row after TCRdb ran MiXCR on the multiplex PCR reads. This table has 500,000 to 800,000 distinct CDR3 sequences, around 15% appearing once. Patients were excluded because of uncontrolled infection, other autoimmune disease, pregnancy or lactation. Fresh peripheral blood, roughly 10 ml, was the source of the PBMCs. The rearrangement joins TRBV6-1 to TRBJ2-3, with D perhaps matching TRBD1 (6 bases). Sequences were obtained from blood. The TCR comes from a woman between 50 and 59 years old with Graves' ophthalmopathy. The CDR3: CASSIQGDTQYF. CDR3 bases: TGTGCCAGCAGTATACAGGGAGATACGCAGTATTTT.